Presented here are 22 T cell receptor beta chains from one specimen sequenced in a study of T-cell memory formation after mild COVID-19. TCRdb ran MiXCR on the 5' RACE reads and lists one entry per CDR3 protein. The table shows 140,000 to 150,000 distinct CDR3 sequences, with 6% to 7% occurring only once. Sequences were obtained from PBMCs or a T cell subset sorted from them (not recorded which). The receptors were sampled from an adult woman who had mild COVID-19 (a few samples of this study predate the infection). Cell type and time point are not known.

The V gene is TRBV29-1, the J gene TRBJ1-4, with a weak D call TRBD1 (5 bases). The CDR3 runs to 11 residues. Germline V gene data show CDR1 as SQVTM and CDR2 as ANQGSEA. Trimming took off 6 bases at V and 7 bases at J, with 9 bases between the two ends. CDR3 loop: CSVKQGEKLFF. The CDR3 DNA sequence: TGCAGCGTCAAGCAGGGTGAAAAACTGTTTTTT.

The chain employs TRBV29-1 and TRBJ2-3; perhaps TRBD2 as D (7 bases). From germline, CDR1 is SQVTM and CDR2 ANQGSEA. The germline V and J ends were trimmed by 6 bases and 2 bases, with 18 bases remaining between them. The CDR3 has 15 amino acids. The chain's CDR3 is CSVRPWGGDTDTQYF. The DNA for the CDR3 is TGCAGCGTCAGACCATGGGGGGGCGACACAGATACGCAGTATTTT.

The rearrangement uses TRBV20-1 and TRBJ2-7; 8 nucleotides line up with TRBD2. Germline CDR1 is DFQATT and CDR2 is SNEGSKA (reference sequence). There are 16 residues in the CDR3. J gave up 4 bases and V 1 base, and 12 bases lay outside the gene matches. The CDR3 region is CSARGGKGSGVYEQYF. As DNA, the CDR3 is TGCAGTGCTAGAGGGGGAAAGGGTAGCGGGGTGTACGAGCAGTACTTC.

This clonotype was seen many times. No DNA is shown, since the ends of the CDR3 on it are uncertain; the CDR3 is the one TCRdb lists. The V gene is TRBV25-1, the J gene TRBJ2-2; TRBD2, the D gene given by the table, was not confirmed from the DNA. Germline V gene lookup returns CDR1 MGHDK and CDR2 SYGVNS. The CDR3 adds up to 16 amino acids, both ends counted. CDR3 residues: CASSEGLAGTGELFFF.

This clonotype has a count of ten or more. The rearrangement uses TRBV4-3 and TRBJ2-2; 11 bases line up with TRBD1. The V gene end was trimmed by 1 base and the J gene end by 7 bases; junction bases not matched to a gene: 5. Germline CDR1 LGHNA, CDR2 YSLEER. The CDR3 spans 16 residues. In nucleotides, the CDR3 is TGCGCCAGCAGCCAAGGGACAGGGGGCGGCGGCGGGGAGCTGTTTTTT. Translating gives CASSQGTGGGGGELFF.

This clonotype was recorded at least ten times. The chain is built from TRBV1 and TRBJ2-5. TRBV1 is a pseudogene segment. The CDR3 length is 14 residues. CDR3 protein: CTSSRSAREETQYF. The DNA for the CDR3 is TGCACCAGCAGCCGCTCCGCGCGTGAAGAGACCCAGTACTTC.

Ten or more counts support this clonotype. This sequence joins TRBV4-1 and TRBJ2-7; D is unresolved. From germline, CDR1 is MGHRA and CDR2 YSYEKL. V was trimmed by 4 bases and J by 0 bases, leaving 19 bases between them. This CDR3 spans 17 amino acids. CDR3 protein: CASSPSVPGASSYEQYF. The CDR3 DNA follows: TGCGCCAGCAGCCCCTCGGTTCCAGGCGCTAGCTCCTACGAGCAGTACTTC.

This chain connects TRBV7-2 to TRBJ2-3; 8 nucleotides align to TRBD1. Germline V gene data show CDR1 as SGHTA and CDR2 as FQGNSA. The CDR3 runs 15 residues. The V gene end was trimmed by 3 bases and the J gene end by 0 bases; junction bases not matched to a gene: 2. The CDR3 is CASSLDRDSTDTQYF. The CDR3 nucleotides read TGTGCCAGCAGCTTGGACAGGGATAGCACAGATACGCAGTATTTT.

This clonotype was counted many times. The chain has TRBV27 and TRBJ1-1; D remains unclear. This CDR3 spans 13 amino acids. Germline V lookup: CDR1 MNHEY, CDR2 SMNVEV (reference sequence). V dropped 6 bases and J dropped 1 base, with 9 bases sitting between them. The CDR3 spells CASSLTRNTEAFF. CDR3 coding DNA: TGTGCCAGCAGCCTTACGAGGAACACTGAAGCTTTCTTT.

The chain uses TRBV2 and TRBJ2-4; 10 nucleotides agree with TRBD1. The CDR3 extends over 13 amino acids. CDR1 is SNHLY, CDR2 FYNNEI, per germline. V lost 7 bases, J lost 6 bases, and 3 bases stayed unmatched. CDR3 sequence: CASKGQGVNIQYF. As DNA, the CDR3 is TGTGCCAGCAAAGGACAGGGGGTAAACATTCAGTACTTC.

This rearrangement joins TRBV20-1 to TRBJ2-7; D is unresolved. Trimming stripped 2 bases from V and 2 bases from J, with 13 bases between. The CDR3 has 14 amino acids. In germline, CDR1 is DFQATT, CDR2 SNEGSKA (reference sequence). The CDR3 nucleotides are TGCAGTGCTAGAACTCGGACGGACCCCTACGAGCAGTACTTC. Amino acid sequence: CSARTRTDPYEQYF.

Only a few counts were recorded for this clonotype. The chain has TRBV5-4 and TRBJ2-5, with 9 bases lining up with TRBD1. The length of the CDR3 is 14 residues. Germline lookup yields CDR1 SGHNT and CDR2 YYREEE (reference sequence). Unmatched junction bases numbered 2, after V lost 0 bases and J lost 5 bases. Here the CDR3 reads CASSLADRGETQYF. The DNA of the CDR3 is TGTGCCAGCAGCTTGGCCGACAGGGGGGAGACCCAGTACTTC.

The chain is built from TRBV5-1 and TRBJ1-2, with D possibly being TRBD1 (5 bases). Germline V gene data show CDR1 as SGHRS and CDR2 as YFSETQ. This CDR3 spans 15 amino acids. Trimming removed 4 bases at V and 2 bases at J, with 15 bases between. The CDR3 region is CASSPKTVKNYGYTF. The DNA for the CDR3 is TGCGCCAGCAGCCCGAAGACAGTCAAAAACTATGGCTACACCTTC.

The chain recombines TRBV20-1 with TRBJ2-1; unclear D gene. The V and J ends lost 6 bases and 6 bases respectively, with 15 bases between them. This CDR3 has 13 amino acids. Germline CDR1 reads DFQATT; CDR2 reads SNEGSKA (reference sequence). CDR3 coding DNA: TGCAGTGCGCTATTAGAGTCTCGCAATGAGCAGTTCTTC. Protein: CSALLESRNEQFF.

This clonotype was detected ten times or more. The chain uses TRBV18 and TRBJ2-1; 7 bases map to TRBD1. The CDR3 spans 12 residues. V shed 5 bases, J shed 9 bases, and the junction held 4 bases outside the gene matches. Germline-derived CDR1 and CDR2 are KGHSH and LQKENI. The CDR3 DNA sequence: TGTGCCAGCTCAGACAGGGTTGGTGAGCAGTTCTTC. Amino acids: CASSDRVGEQFF.

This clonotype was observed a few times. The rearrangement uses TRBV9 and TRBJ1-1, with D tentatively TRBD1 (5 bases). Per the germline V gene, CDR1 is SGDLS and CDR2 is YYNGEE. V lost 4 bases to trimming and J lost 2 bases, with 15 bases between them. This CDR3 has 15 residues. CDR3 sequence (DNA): TGTGCCAGCAGCCCTGACGACAGACCAAACACTGAAGCTTTCTTT. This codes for CASSPDDRPNTEAFF.

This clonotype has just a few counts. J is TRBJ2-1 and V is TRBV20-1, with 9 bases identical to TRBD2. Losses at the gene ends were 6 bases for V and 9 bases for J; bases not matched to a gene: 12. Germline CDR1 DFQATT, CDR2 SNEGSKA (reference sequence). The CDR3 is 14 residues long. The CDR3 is CSALYGGRAVEQFF. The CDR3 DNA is TGCAGTGCCCTCTATGGCGGGAGGGCGGTTGAGCAGTTCTTC.

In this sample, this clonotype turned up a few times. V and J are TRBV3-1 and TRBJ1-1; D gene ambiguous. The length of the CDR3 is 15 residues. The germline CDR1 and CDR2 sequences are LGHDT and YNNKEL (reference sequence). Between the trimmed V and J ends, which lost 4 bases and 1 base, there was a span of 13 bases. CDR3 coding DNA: TGTGCCAGCAGCCTTGGAGCGAGAAGGAACACTGAAGCTTTCTTT. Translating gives CASSLGARRNTEAFF.

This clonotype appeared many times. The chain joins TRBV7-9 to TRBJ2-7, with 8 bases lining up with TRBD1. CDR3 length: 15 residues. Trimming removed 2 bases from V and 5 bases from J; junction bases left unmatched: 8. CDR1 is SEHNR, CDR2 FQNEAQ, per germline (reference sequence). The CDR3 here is CASSLRQGARDEQYF. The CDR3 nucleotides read TGTGCCAGCAGCTTAAGGCAGGGGGCGAGAGACGAGCAGTACTTC.

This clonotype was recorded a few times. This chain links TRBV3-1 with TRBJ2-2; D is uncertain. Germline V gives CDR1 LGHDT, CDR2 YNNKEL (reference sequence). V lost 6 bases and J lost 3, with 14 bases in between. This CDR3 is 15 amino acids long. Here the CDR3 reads CASRTETPDTGELFF. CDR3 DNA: TGTGCCAGCAGAACGGAGACTCCTGACACCGGGGAGCTGTTTTTT.

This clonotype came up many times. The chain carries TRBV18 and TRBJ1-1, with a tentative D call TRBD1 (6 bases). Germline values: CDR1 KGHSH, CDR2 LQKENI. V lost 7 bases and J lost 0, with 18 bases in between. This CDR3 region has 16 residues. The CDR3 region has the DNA TGTGCCAGCTTTCCCCAGGGGCTTCAGGTGAACACTGAAGCTTTCTTT. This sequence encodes CASFPQGLQVNTEAFF.

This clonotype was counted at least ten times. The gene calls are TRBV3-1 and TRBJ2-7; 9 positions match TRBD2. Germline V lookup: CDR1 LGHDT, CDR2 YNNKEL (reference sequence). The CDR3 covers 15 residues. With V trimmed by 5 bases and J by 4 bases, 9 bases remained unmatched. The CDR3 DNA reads TGTGCCAGCAGCTTCGTGCGGGGGGGCGTGTACGAGCAGTACTTC. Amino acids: CASSFVRGGVYEQYF.